This TCR beta chain was observed in a study of metastatic and nonmetastatic thyroid tumors. No patient had received any treatment before thyroid surgery. At least ten counts were recorded for this clone. What it binds is unknown. Notes on the study in general: Patients with malignant thyroid tumors reportedly had significantly higher TCR beta diversity than those with benign nodules, in blood and tumor.

Using MiXCR, TCRdb reanalyzed the PCR reads. The table shows around 15,000 clones, with approximately 30% occurring only once. The germline V and J ends were trimmed by 3 bases and 6 bases, with 19 bases remaining between them. The CDR3 is made up of 16 amino acids. Looked up from germline, CDR1 is SGHDT and CDR2 is YYEEEE. Sequenced input: tumor tissue. This chain connects TRBV5-6 to TRBJ2-4, with a possible D match to TRBD1 (6 bases). The sequence derives from a male donor with papillary thyroid cancer or a benign thyroid nodule (not recorded which). Some clones in this sample may be carry-over from other donors' samples. The CDR3 nucleotides are TGTGCCAGCAGCTCGATGACACTAGGGGGTGGAAACATTCAGTACTTC. Encoded protein: CASSSMTLGGGNIQYF.